This record looks at one T cell receptor (beta chain) sequence and its context. Its antigen specificity is not known. No much larger clone exists at a distance of one base, and base qualities are not known. This sample is drawn from a study of blood T cell repertoires in COVID-19 (dated by TCRdb to 2020 to 2022). At the level of the whole study: Samples covering the acute and convalescent phases of COVID-19 were provided by collaborators in the United States, Italy and Spain. Where available, HLA class I and class II types were obtained from metadata supplied by the sample provider rather than from assay-based typing. The sample metadata nearly always contained a de-identified subject ID, COVID-19 status, age in years and sex. The material from the prospective study consisted of cDNA or gDNA derived from T cells, B-cell-depleted T cells, or PBMCs. Subjects who had been exposed to COVID-19, were actively infected with it, or had recovered from it provided the deeply sampled blood TCRbeta repertoires that made up the dataset. The repertoires were made available in a free public database intended to serve as a resource for research on the immune response to SARS-CoV-2. The samples were drawn from the first 160 participants of the ongoing ImmuneRACE study and from 1,200 or so subjects provided by 6 global collaborators.

Study-level results and caveats: Clinical and demographic metadata were provided uncurated, with the amount varying by source and participant.

The cysteine opens and the phenylalanine closes a CDR3 of 16 amino acids. Only the CDR3 region is kept as DNA, spanning 48 bases read in frame from base 1. CDR1 and CDR2 were assigned from the germline V gene as SGHNT and YENEEA. V and J lose 0 bases and 1 base, and a span of 10 bases separates them. In the prospective study, participants were roughly 18 to 90 years old, resided in around 25 geographic areas of the United States, and were enrolled through a virtual design. In the prospective study, participants were assigned to cohorts based on the clinical history participants reported in a screening survey and a study questionnaire. In the prospective study, whole blood, serum and a nasopharyngeal or oropharyngeal swab were collected from each participant by mobile phlebotomists. Participants in the prospective study had the option to provide additional blood draws and questionnaires over an approximately two-month period. Before DNA extraction, blood samples from the prospective study were shipped at room temperature or frozen.

The immunoSEQ Assay, a bias-controlled multiplex PCR, was used to amplify TCRbeta CDR3 regions from genomic DNA. The published analysis was carried out like this. Within the assay, amplification of reference gene primers was used to estimate how many nucleated cells each sample contained. To quantify the absolute abundance of each unique TCRbeta CDR3 rearrangement, sequence reads were collapsed and filtered. Productive Simpson clonality was computed per sample as the square root of Simpson's diversity index over productive rearrangements. TCRdb obtained this table from immuneACCESS and retained in-frame rearrangements with V and J assigned. These tables miss some clones; where compared with another copy, unresolved V genes account for less than half of the shortfall, and the remainder is unexplained. V and J calls and clone size are copied from that table; D and trimming were computed from the DNA. For this sample there are around 140,000 clones; approximately 84% appear just once. The ten largest account for less than 4% of the sample.

Material for sequencing was PBMCs or T cells enriched from blood (not recorded which). This TCR was recovered from a woman between 45 and 65 years old with acute COVID-19. The sequence joins TRBV11-3 to TRBJ1-3; 6 matching bases give a weak D call of TRBD1. The CDR3 reads as follows: CASSLEGAFSGNTIYF. The nucleotides are TGTGCCAGCAGCTTAGAGGGGGCTTTTTCTGGAAACACCATATATTTT.